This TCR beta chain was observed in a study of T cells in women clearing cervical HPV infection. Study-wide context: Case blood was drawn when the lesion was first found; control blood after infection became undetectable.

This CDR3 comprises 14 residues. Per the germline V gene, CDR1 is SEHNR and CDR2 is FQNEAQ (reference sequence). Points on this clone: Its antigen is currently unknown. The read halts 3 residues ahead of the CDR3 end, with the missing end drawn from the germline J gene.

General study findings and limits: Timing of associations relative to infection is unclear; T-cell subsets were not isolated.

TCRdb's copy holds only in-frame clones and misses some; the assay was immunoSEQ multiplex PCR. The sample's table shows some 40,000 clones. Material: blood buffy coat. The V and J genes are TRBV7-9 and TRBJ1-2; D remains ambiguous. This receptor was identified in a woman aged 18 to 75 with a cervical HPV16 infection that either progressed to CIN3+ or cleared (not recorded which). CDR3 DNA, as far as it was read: TGTGCCAGCAGCTTAGGCGGGGAAACAGATACC. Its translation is CASSLGGETDT. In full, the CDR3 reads CASSLGGETDTYTF.